This entry lists 28 T cell receptor beta chains sequenced from one sample in a study of blood T cell repertoires in COVID-19. Only in-frame clones appear in the TCRdb table, and some are missing; sequencing was by immunoSEQ multiplex PCR. The sample lists fewer than 400,000 clones, around nine tenths occurring once. Sequencing used peripheral blood. Receptors originate from a human donor in a cohort sampled during active COVID-19.

The rearrangement joins TRBV5-1 to TRBJ2-5, with 11 nucleotides matching TRBD1. The CDR3 is 14 amino acids. Trimming cost V 7 bases and J 5 bases; bases outside gene matches: 7. CDR1 and CDR2 (germline): SGHRS, YFSETQ. The CDR3 loop reads CASGRTGGAETQYF. CDR3 sequence (DNA): TGCGCCAGCGGGAGGACAGGGGGCGCGGAGACCCAGTACTTC.

This clone was seen a single time. CDR3 sequence reads: CASSPRLADHYEQYF. The CDR3 DNA reads as TGTGCCAGCAGTCCCCGACTAGCGGACCACTACGAGCAGTACTTC. V and J are TRBV6-5 and TRBJ2-7; 9 nucleotides agree with TRBD2. The germline V gene encodes CDR1 MNHEY and CDR2 SVGAGI. V trimming: 5 bases; J trimming: 3 bases; junction bases outside the gene matches: 8. The CDR3 is 15 amino acids.

The CDR3 loop is CASSLTGRDLSGNTIYF. The CDR3, as DNA: TGTGCCAGCAGCTTGACAGGGAGGGATCTCTCTGGAAACACCATATATTTT. The chain is built from TRBV5-8 and TRBJ1-3; D possibly corresponds to TRBD1 (6 bases). V was cut by 1 base and J by 0 bases, with 14 bases left in between. In germline, CDR1 is SGHTS, CDR2 YDEGEE. The CDR3 has 17 residues. Together with reference TRBV5-8 and TRBJ1-3, the CDR3 gives the full variable domain: EAGVTQSPTHLIKTRGQQATLRCSPISGHTSVYWYQQALGLGLQFLLWYDEGEERNRGNFPPRFSGRQFPNYSSELNVNALELEDSALYLCASSLTGRDLSGNTIYFGEGSWLTVV.

The chain has TRBV6-5 and TRBJ2-2; 9 bases map to TRBD1. Germline trimming cut 10 bases from V and 3 bases from J; bases unmatched to any gene: 6. CDR3 length: 14 amino acids. Germline CDR1 MNHEY, CDR2 SVGAGI. CDR3 loop: CAIQTGGDTGELFF. The CDR3, as DNA: TGTGCCATCCAGACAGGGGGGGACACCGGGGAGCTGTTTTTT.

The sample holds one count of this clone. The chain uses TRBV28 and TRBJ1-2; TRBD1 matches at 10 bases. The germline CDR1 and CDR2 sequences are MDHEN and SYDVKM. The junction had 8 bases not matched to a gene; V was cut back by 7 bases and J by 6 bases. This CDR3 is 14 amino acids long. CDR3 loop: CASNLGTGDNGYTF. Written as DNA, the CDR3 is TGTGCCAGCAATCTCGGGACAGGGGATAATGGCTACACCTTC.

The sample holds a few counts of this clone. The chain combines TRBV19 with TRBJ2-2; D possibly corresponds to TRBD1 (6 bases). The CDR3 has 14 residues. V was pared by 5 bases and J by 1 base, with 8 bases between. Per germline, CDR1 LNHDA and CDR2 SQIVND (reference sequence). The CDR3: CASSLDRNTGELFF. The CDR3 DNA reads TGTGCCAGTAGTTTGGACAGGAACACCGGGGAGCTGTTTTTT.

This clone was counted only a few times. This chain joins TRBV29-1 and TRBJ2-2; TRBD1 is a possible D gene (5 bases). The length of the CDR3 is 11 residues. V dropped 5 bases and J dropped 6 bases, with 7 bases sitting between them. Germline V gene sequence: CDR1 SQVTM, CDR2 ANQGSEA. The CDR3 region is CSVRRAGELFF. CDR3 nucleotides: TGCAGCGTTCGCAGGGCCGGGGAGCTGTTTTTT.

The chain links TRBV6-5 to TRBJ1-5, with TRBD1 identical over 7 bases. V shed 6 bases and J 7 bases; nucleotides not matched to a gene: 9. The CDR3 covers 14 residues. CDR1 is MNHEY and CDR2 is SVGAGI in the germline V gene. The chain's CDR3 is CASRRQGGWQPQHF. Written as DNA, the CDR3 is TGTGCCAGCAGGAGACAGGGCGGGTGGCAGCCCCAGCATTTT.

The chain joins TRBV5-1 to TRBJ2-5; the match to TRBD1 covers 9 bases. Germline trimming cut 6 bases from V and 4 bases from J; bases unmatched to any gene: 10. Per the germline V gene, CDR1 is SGHRS and CDR2 is YFSETQ. The length of the CDR3 is 15 residues. The CDR3 DNA sequence: TGCGCCAGCACCCCCAGGGACAGGGATGGAGAGACCCAGTACTTC. This encodes CASTPRDRDGETQYF.

The CDR3 loop reads CASSRAGFRYVRGELFF. The CDR3 DNA follows: TGTGCCAGCAGCCGTGCGGGGTTCCGTTACGTCAGGGGGGAGCTGTTTTTT. This sequence joins TRBV21-1 and TRBJ2-2; whether TRBD2, the table's D call, matches the DNA was not checked. TRBV21-1 is assigned pseudogene status. This CDR3 comprises 17 residues.

The V gene is TRBV5-1, the J gene TRBJ2-5; 9 nucleotides match TRBD1. With 4 bases clipped from V and 5 bases from J, the junction kept 15 bases outside the gene matches. Germline V gene lookup returns CDR1 SGHRS and CDR2 YFSETQ. The length of the CDR3 is 17 residues. This CDR3 reads CASSPHPGQGERETQYF. The CDR3 DNA sequence: TGCGCCAGCAGCCCACACCCGGGACAGGGAGAGCGGGAGACCCAGTACTTC. Based on the CDR3 plus reference TRBV5-1 and TRBJ2-5, the full variable domain is KAGVTQTPRYLIKTRGQQVTLSCSPISGHRSVSWYQQTPGQGLQFLFEYFSETQRNKGNFPGRFSGRQFSNSRSEMNVSTLELGDSALYLCASSPHPGQGERETQYFGPGTRLLVL.

A remark on this clone: One junction end disagrees with the germline gene, perhaps due to a read error. The chain combines TRBV30 with TRBJ1-1; D gene ambiguous. Germline V gene data show CDR1 as GTSNPN and CDR2 as SVGIG (reference sequence). The CDR3 covers 11 residues. The CDR3 nucleotides read TGTGCCTGGAGTGTATACACAGAAGCTTTCTTT. It encodes CAWSVYTEAFF.

The rearrangement joins TRBV5-4 to TRBJ2-1; 11 bases are shared with TRBD1. This CDR3 contains 15 residues. With V trimmed by 3 bases and J by 4 bases, 3 bases remained unmatched. Germline CDR1 reads SGHNT; CDR2 reads YYREEE (reference sequence). As DNA, the CDR3 is TGTGCCAGCAGCTCCGGGACAGGGGGATACAATGAGCAGTTCTTC. Protein: CASSSGTGGYNEQFF.

There are a few counts of this clone. Here the CDR3 reads CASSLNTVSEAFF. In DNA form, the CDR3 reads TGTGCCAGCAGCTTGAATACCGTGAGCGAAGCTTTCTTT. The chain recombines TRBV5-8 with TRBJ1-1; unclear D gene. The CDR3 length is 13 residues. V lost 1 base, J lost 8 bases, and 12 bases lay in between. Germline assignment: CDR1 SGHTS and CDR2 YDEGEE. Full variable domain (missing parts from reference TRBV5-8 and TRBJ1-1): EAGVTQSPTHLIKTRGQQATLRCSPISGHTSVYWYQQALGLGLQFLLWYDEGEERNRGNFPPRFSGRQFPNYSSELNVNALELEDSALYLCASSLNTVSEAFFGQGTRLTVV.

The rearrangement uses TRBV2 and TRBJ1-3, with 9 bases aligning to TRBD1. Germline V gives CDR1 SNHLY, CDR2 FYNNEI. This CDR3 is built from 18 residues. Unmatched junction bases numbered 11, after V lost 5 bases and J lost 0 bases. The CDR3 loop is CASSNRDRVISSGNTIYF. CDR3 DNA sequence: TGTGCCAGCAGTAACCGGGACAGGGTTATCAGCTCTGGAAACACCATATATTTT.

As DNA, the CDR3 is TGCGCCAGCAGCGTGGCCGGGACAGGGGGACCCAATGAGCAGTTCTTC. This codes for CASSVAGTGGPNEQFF. J is TRBJ2-1 and V is TRBV5-1; TRBD1 matches 11 bases. Trimming cost V 4 bases and J 6 bases; bases outside gene matches: 9. Germline CDR1 reads SGHRS; CDR2 reads YFSETQ. The CDR3 runs 16 residues.

The genes are TRBV25-1 and TRBJ2-3; 8 bases match TRBD2. The germline gives CDR1 MGHDK, CDR2 SYGVNS. After removal of 4 bases from V and 4 bases from J, the junction contained 16 bases not matched to a gene. The CDR3 sequence is 18 residues long. In nucleotides, the CDR3 is TGTGCCAGCAGTGCCGCATTCATCGGGGGGGGAGTCCCAGATACGCAGTATTTT. As protein: CASSAAFIGGGVPDTQYF. Looking up the rest from reference TRBV25-1 and TRBJ2-3 gives the full variable domain: EADIYQTPRYLVIGTGKKITLECSQTMGHDKMYWYQQDPGMELHLIHYSYGVNSTEKGDLSSESTVSRIRTEHFPLTLESARPSHTSQYLCASSAAFIGGGVPDTQYFGPGTRLTVL.

This chain joins TRBV11-1 and TRBJ1-4, with 9 bases matching TRBD1. The germline CDR1 and CDR2 sequences are SGHAT and FQDESV (reference sequence). The CDR3 is made up of 15 amino acids. Trimming cost V 5 bases and J 7 bases; bases outside gene matches: 8. The CDR3 bases are TGTGCCAGCAGCCCGGGACAGGGAGAGAGTGAAAAACTGTTTTTT. Its protein is CASSPGQGESEKLFF. The full variable domain, rest sourced from reference TRBV11-1 and TRBJ1-4, is EAEVAQSPRYKITEKSQAVAFWCDPISGHATLYWYRQILGQGPELLVQFQDESVVDDSQLPKDRFSAERLKGVDSTLKIQPAELGDSAMYLCASSPGQGESEKLFFGSGTQLSVL.

The chain is built from TRBV4-2 and TRBJ2-1, with 8 bases matching TRBD1. The CDR3 sequence is 20 residues long. V shed 1 base, J shed 0 bases, and the junction held 14 bases outside the gene matches. Germline values: CDR1 LGHNA, CDR2 YNFKEQ. CDR3 nucleotide sequence: TGTGCCAGCAGCCAAGTAGGGGGATCAGGGGGCCTCCACTCCTACAATGAGCAGTTCTTC. Translation gives CASSQVGGSGGLHSYNEQFF.

The CDR3 DNA sequence: TGTGCCAGCTCAACCACTAGGGACAGGCCCGGGGGGGCTTTCTTT. Translating gives CASSTTRDRPGGAFF. The chain links TRBV18 to TRBJ1-1; 8 nucleotides align to TRBD1. After removal of 5 bases from V and 11 bases from J, the junction contained 16 bases not matched to a gene. The CDR3 is 15 residues long. Germline-derived CDR1 and CDR2 are KGHSH and LQKENI.

V usage is TRBV27 and J usage is TRBJ2-1; D possibly corresponds to TRBD1 (6 bases). The CDR3 spans 15 residues. Germline V gives CDR1 MNHEY, CDR2 SMNVEV (reference sequence). V dropped 3 bases and J dropped 3 bases, with 12 bases sitting between them. The CDR3 nucleotides are TGTGCCAGCAGTTTGCGGACAGAAGGCTACAATGAGCAGTTCTTC. This translates into CASSLRTEGYNEQFF.

This chain links TRBV7-9 with TRBJ2-5; possibly TRBD1 for D (6 bases). Per the germline V gene, CDR1 is SEHNR and CDR2 is FQNEAQ (reference sequence). CDR3 length: 14 residues. V was trimmed by 2 bases and J by 4 bases, leaving 11 bases between them. The CDR3 DNA reads TGTGCCAGCAGCTTATCAGGGGTTGGAGAGACCCAGTACTTC. Translated, it gives CASSLSGVGETQYF. Drawing the rest from reference TRBV7-9 and TRBJ2-5, the complete variable domain is DTGVSQNPRHKITKRGQNVTFRCDPISEHNRLYWYRQTLGQGPEFLTYFQNEAQLEKSRLLSDRFSAERPKGSFSTLEIQRTEQGDSAMYLCASSLSGVGETQYFGPGTRLLVL.

This clone was seen a single time. This chain uses TRBV4-2 with TRBJ2-2, with D possibly being TRBD2 (6 bases). This CDR3 has 15 residues. Germline values: CDR1 LGHNA, CDR2 YNFKEQ. Trimming stripped 9 bases from V and 2 bases from J, with 16 bases between. In nucleotides, the CDR3 is TGTGCCAGTCAGGAGGGGCCGCTAAACACCGGGGAGCTGTTTTTT. Translating it yields CASQEGPLNTGELFF.

The chain recombines TRBV19 with TRBJ1-2, with D perhaps TRBD1 (6 bases). Per the germline V gene, CDR1 is LNHDA and CDR2 is SQIVND (reference sequence). The CDR3 contains 16 residues. With 3 bases removed from V and 0 bases from J, the gap between germline ends came to 14 bases. The DNA of the CDR3 is TGTGCCAGTAGTATTGAAGGGGGTCGGACTAACTATGGCTACACCTTC. As protein: CASSIEGGRTNYGYTF.

V gene TRBV19 combines with J gene TRBJ2-2; 12 bases match TRBD2. The CDR3 length is 17 residues. Looked up from germline, CDR1 is LNHDA and CDR2 is SQIVND (reference sequence). J gave up 6 bases and V 9 bases, and 14 bases lay outside the gene matches. The CDR3 loop is CASRGLAGTGRAGELFF. The CDR3 bases are TGTGCCAGCCGCGGACTAGCGGGAACCGGCCGAGCCGGGGAGCTGTTTTTT. The whole variable domain, remainder taken from reference TRBV19 and TRBJ2-2, is DGGITQSPKYLFRKEGQNVTLSCEQNLNHDAMYWYRQDPGQGLRLIYYSQIVNDFQKGDIAEGYSVSREKKESFPLTVTSAQKNPTAFYLCASRGLAGTGRAGELFFGEGSRLTVL.

The V gene is TRBV5-1, the J gene TRBJ2-3; 10 nucleotides align to TRBD1. The CDR3 is 22 residues long. CDR1 is SGHRS, CDR2 YFSETQ, per germline. J lost 0 bases, V lost 0 bases, and 19 bases had no gene match. CDR3 protein: CASSLGQGARDIPITSTDTQYF. Written as DNA, the CDR3 is TGCGCCAGCAGCTTGGGACAGGGGGCGCGGGACATTCCCATCACTAGCACAGATACGCAGTATTTT.

This chain joins TRBV6-1 and TRBJ1-6, with D perhaps matching TRBD1 (6 bases). Germline CDR1 reads MNHNS; CDR2 reads SASEGT. The length of the CDR3 is 16 residues. Trimming took off 2 bases at V and 2 bases at J, with 10 bases between the two ends. The CDR3 loop is CASSEYNRAYNSPLHF. In DNA form, the CDR3 reads TGTGCCAGCAGTGAATATAACAGGGCCTATAATTCACCCCTCCACTTT.

The rearrangement links TRBV4-1 to TRBJ1-2, with D perhaps TRBD1 (5 bases). Germline CDR1 is MGHRA and CDR2 is YSYEKL. V was pared by 0 bases and J by 4 bases, with 9 bases between. The CDR3 runs 14 residues. Here the CDR3 DNA reads TGCGCCAGCAGCCAAGAATCAGGGTTCTATGGCTACACCTTC. Residues: CASSQESGFYGYTF.